The T cell receptor beta chain under discussion was sequenced for a study of cytomegalovirus exposure and HLA in healthy donors. A remark on this clone: The target antigen is unknown.

Study-level findings and limits: A link between a missense DCLRE1C variant and TCR beta V- and J-gene trimming emerged from a later analysis.

Unrecorded immune exposure was likely among donors, who were nominally healthy when sampled. A multiplex PCR was run with 60 Vbeta primers and 13 Jbeta primers. The protocol was immunoSEQ multiplex PCR, while the TCRdb copy is restricted to in-frame clones and leaves out a portion. The sample includes 110,000 to 150,000 clones, approximately 80% of them seen just once. The CDR3 spans 15 residues. Looked up from germline, CDR1 is SGHAT and CDR2 is FQNNGV. The V gene lost 5 bases and the J gene lost 1 base, with 13 bases spanning the gap. This clonotype was obtained from a boy younger than 10 in good health and CMV-seronegative. Source material: PBMCs. J is TRBJ2-3 and V is TRBV11-2, with TRBD2 as a possible D gene (5 bases). CDR3 sequence reads: CASSPRGLGTDTQYF. In nucleotides, the CDR3 is TGTGCCAGCAGCCCCCGCGGGTTAGGCACAGATACGCAGTATTTT.